This TCR beta chain came from a study of blood T cell repertoires in COVID-19. In the study overall: Collection of acute and convalescent COVID-19 samples took place in the United States, Italy and Spain.

This clone appeared a single time. Libraries were prepared by immunoSEQ multiplex PCR; TCRdb keeps only in-frame clonotypes and omits some of them. The sample holds roughly 86,000 clones, around 85% seen once. The CDR3 has 18 amino acids. The germline V gene has CDR1 MNHEY and CDR2 SVGEGT. J lost 1 base, V lost 0 bases, and 9 bases had no gene match. This chain joins TRBV6-2 or TRBV6-3 and TRBJ1-5, with 7 bases lining up with TRBD1. Sequencing used peripheral blood. This receptor was obtained from a man between 50 and 59 years old with acute or convalescent COVID-19. As DNA, the CDR3 is TGTGCCAGCAGTTACTCTTGGACCGACAGGGCGAGCAATCAGCCCCAGCATTTT. Protein product: CASSYSWTDRASNQPQHF.